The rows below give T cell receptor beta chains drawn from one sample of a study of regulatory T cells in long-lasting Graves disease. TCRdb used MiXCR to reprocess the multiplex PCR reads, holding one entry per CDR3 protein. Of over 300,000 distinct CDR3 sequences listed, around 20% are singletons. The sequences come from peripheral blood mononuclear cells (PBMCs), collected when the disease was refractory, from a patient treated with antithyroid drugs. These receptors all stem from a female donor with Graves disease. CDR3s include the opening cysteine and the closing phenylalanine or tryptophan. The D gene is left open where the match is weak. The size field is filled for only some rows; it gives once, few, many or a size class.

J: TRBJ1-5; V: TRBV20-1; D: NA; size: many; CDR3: CSALGGPGDQPQHF; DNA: TGCAGTGCTCTTGGGGGGCCGGGGGATCAGCCCCAGCATTTT
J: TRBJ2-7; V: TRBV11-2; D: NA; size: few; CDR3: CASSLDAGRVFLYEQYF; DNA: TGTGCCAGCAGCTTAGATGCAGGCAGGGTGTTCCTCTACGAGCAGTACTTC
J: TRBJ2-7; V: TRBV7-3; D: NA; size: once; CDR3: CASSLMDGTYEQYF; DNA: TGTGCCAGCAGCTTAATGGACGGAACCTACGAGCAGTACTTC
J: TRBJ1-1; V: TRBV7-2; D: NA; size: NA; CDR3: CASSAGHKNTEAFF; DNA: TGTGCCAGCAGCGCGGGACATAAGAACACTGAAGCTTTCTTT
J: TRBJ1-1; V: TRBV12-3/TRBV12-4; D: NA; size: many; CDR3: CASSTINRYTEAFF; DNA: TGTGCCAGCAGTACCATTAACAGATACACTGAAGCTTTCTTT
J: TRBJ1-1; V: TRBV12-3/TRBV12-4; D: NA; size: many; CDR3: CASSLRTPNTEAFF; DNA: TGTGCCAGCAGTTTAAGGACACCTAACACTGAAGCTTTCTTT
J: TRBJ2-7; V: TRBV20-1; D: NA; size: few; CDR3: CSAYSTNYEQYF; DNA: TGCAGTGCTTACTCGACGAACTACGAGCAGTACTTC
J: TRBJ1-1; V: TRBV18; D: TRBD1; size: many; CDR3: CASSPVRTGSGEAFF; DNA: TGTGCCAGCTCACCCGTACGGACAGGGTCAGGTGAAGCTTTCTTT
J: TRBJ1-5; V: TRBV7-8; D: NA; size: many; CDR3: CASSLQGRYQPQHF; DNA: TGTGCCAGCAGCTTACAGGGAAGGTATCAGCCCCAGCATTTT
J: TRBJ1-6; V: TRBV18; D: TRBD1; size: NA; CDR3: CASSRGQNSPLHF; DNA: TGTGCCAGCTCACGGGGACAGAATTCACCCCTCCACTTT
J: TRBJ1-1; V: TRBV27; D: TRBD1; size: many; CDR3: CASSLKGAKGAEAFF; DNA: TGTGCCAGCAGTTTAAAGGGGGCAAAGGGGGCTGAAGCTTTCTTT
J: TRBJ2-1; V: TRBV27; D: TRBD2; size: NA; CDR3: CASWALLAGGDEQFF; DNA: TGTGCCAGCTGGGCCCTACTAGCGGGAGGGGATGAGCAGTTCTTC
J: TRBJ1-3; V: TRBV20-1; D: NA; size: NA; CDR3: CSASDGASGNTIYF; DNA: TGCAGTGCTAGCGACGGAGCTTCTGGAAACACCATATATTTT
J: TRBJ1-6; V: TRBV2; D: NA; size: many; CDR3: CASSVGITGNSPLHF; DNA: TGTGCCAGCAGTGTAGGGATAACGGGGAATTCACCCCTCCACTTT
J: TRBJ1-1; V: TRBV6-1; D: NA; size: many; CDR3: CASTAGTDEAFF; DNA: TGTGCCAGCACCGCAGGAACGGATGAAGCTTTCTTT
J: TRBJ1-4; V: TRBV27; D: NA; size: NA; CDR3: CASSFVGSNEKLFF; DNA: TGTGCCAGCAGTTTTGTCGGAAGCAATGAAAAACTGTTTTTT
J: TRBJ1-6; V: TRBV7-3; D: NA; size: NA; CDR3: CASSTFSRPNSPLHF; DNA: TGTGCCAGCAGCACGTTTTCTAGACCGAATTCACCCCTCCACTTT
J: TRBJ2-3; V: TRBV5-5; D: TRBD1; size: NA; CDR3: CASSRRDRESFFTDTQYF; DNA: TGTGCCAGCAGCCGTCGGGACAGGGAGTCTTTTTTCACGGATACGCAGTATTTT
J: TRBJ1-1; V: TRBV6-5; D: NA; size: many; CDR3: CASSYSIGHGGTEAFF; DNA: TGTGCCAGCAGTTACTCGATAGGTCATGGGGGCACTGAAGCTTTCTTT
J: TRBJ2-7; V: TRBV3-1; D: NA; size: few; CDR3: CASSQVNAYEQYF; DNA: TGTGCCAGCAGCCAAGTAAACGCCTACGAGCAGTACTTC
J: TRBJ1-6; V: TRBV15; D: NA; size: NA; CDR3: CATRGGDRSSYNSPLHF; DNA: TGTGCCACCAGAGGGGGAGACAGGAGCTCCTATAATTCACCCCTCCACTTT
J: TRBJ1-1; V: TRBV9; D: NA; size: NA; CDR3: CASSLAAGAGTEAFF; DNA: TGTGCCAGCAGCTTGGCAGCGGGGGCGGGCACTGAAGCTTTCTTT
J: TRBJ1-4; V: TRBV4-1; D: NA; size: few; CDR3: CASSHAYGGWEKLFF; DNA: TGCGCCAGCAGCCACGCGTATGGGGGGTGGGAAAAACTGTTTTTT
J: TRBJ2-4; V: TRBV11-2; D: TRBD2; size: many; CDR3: CASSSIRGLAGGRGNIQYF; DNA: TGTGCCAGCAGCTCAATCCGGGGACTAGCGGGAGGGCGAGGAAACATTCAGTACTTC
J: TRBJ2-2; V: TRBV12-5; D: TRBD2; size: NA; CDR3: CASGLVLSGRVVGELFF; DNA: TGTGCTAGTGGTTTGGTATTAAGCGGGAGGGTTGTCGGGGAGCTGTTTTTT
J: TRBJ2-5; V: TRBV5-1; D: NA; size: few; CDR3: CASSFTSGTSQETQYF; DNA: TGCGCCAGCAGCTTTACCTCCGGGACTTCACAAGAGACCCAGTACTTC
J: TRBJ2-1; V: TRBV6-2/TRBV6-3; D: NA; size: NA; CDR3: CAISVGGFNNEQFF; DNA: TGTGCCATTTCTGTTGGAGGGTTCAACAATGAGCAGTTCTTC
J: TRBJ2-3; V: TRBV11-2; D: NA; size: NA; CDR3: CASSLATEGTQYF; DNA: TGTGCCAGCAGCTTAGCGACGGAAGGTACGCAGTATTTT
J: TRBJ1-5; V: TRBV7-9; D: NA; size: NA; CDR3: CASSLAGINQPQHF; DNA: TGTGCCAGCAGCTTAGCAGGGATAAATCAGCCCCAGCATTTT
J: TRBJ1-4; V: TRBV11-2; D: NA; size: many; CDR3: CASRSPEGSRELFF; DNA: TGTGCCAGCAGATCGCCCGAGGGATCCCGGGAACTGTTTTTT
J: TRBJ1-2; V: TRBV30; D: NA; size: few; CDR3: CAWIKSRVDGYTF; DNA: TGTGCCTGGATTAAGTCGAGGGTGGATGGCTACACCTTC
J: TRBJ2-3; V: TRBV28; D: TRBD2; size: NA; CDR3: CASIFGGRSADTQYF; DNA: TGTGCCAGCATTTTCGGCGGGAGATCAGCAGATACGCAGTATTTT
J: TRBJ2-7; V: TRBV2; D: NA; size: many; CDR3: CASSERMFYEQYF; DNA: TGTGCCAGCAGTGAACGTATGTTCTACGAGCAGTACTTC
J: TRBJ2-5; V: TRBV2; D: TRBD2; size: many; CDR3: CASRRGTRASQETQYF; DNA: TGTGCCAGCAGGAGGGGGACTAGGGCTAGCCAAGAGACCCAGTACTTC
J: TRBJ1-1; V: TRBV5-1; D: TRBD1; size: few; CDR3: CASKMTGGTEAFF; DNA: TGCGCCAGCAAAATGACAGGGGGGACTGAAGCTTTCTTT
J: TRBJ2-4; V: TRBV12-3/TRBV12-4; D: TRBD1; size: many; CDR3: CASSSGQGIAKNIQYF; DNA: TGTGCCAGCAGTTCGGGACAGGGGATAGCCAAAAACATTCAGTACTTC
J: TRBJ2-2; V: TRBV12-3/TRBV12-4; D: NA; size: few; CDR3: CASIPPKGLAGELFF; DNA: TGTGCCAGCATCCCCCCTAAGGGGCTGGCCGGGGAGCTGTTTTTT
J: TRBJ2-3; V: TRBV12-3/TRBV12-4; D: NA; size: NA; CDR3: CASSFGADTQYF; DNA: TGTGCCAGCAGTTTTGGGGCAGATACGCAGTATTTT
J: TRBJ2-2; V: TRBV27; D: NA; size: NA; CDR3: CASSPYQGTGELFF; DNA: TGTGCCAGCAGTCCGTACCAGGGGACCGGGGAGCTGTTTTTT
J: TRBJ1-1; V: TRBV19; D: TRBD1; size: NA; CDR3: CASRAITGTGLNTEAFF; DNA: TGTGCCAGTAGGGCGATTACCGGGACAGGGCTGAACACTGAAGCTTTCTTT
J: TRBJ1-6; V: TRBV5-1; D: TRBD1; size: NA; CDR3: CASSLGDREGDSPLHF; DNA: TGCGCCAGCAGCTTGGGAGACAGGGAAGGGGATTCACCCCTCCACTTT
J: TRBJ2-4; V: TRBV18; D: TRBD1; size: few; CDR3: CASSYGTGENIQYF; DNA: TGTGCCAGCTCCTACGGGACAGGGGAAAACATTCAGTACTTC
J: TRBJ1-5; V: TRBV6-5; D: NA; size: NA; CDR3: CASSYAHSNQPQHF; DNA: TGTGCCAGCAGTTACGCACATAGCAATCAGCCCCAGCATTTT
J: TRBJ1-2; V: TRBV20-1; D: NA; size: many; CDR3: CSALRDASDGYTF; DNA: TGCAGTGCTCTCAGGGACGCTTCGGATGGCTACACCTTC
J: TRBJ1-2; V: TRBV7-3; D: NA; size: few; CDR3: CASSPFYGYTF; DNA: TGTGCCAGCAGCCCCTTCTATGGCTACACCTTC
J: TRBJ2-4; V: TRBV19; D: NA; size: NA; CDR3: CASAELAKNIQYF; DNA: TGTGCCAGCGCTGAACTAGCCAAAAACATTCAGTACTTC
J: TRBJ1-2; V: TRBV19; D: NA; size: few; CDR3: CASSINWGYTF; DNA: TGTGCCAGTAGTATTAATTGGGGCTACACCTTC
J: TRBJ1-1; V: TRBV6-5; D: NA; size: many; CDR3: CASSYRTGPDEAFF; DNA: TGTGCCAGCAGTTACCGAACGGGGCCGGATGAAGCTTTCTTT